Shown below are 16 T cell receptor beta chains from a single sample sequenced in a study of immune cell composition in non-small cell lung cancer (dated by TCRdb to the late 2010s). Library preparation used the immunoSEQ multiplex PCR assay. TCRdb's version of the immuneACCESS table is confined to in-frame rearrangements and falls short of the full clone set. An unresolved V gene accounts for under half of the shortfall where checked; the remainder is of unknown origin. The sample table contains about 14,000 clones; only one count was recorded for more than 65% of them. Of the sample, over 8.5% falls within the top ten clones. The material sequenced was lung tumor tissue. Source of these receptors: a human donor with non-small cell lung cancer.

The sample holds a few counts of this clone. The CDR3 DNA sequence: TGTGCCAGCAGTTTATTCAACTCCGGGACTAGCGGGAGGGCCTTAAGGCATACGCAGTATTTT. It translates to CASSLFNSGTSGRALRHTQYF. The chain recombines TRBV28 with TRBJ2-3, with 16 bases fitting TRBD2. In germline, CDR1 is MDHEN, CDR2 SYDVKM. Trimming cost V 1 base and J 7 bases; bases outside gene matches: 17. The CDR3 spans 21 residues.

The gene calls are TRBV7-2 and TRBJ2-7; TRBD2 matches at 12 bases. The CDR3 is made up of 17 amino acids. Germline CDR1 reads SGHTA; CDR2 reads FQGNSA. The J segment lost 4 bases and the V segment lost 6 bases, leaving 13 bases of the junction unmatched. The CDR3 coding sequence is TGTGCCAGCAGGTTATCCAGTGGGACTAGCGGGTTATACGAGCAGTACTTC. Its translation: CASRLSSGTSGLYEQYF.

This chain connects TRBV4-2 to TRBJ2-7; TRBD2 is a possible D gene (5 bases). Per the germline V gene, CDR1 is LGHNA and CDR2 is YNFKEQ. The CDR3 runs to 14 residues. The germline V and J ends were trimmed by 4 bases and 2 bases, with 12 bases remaining between them. CDR3 amino acids: CASSPADLTYEQYF. CDR3 bases: TGTGCCAGCAGCCCCGCGGACTTAACCTACGAGCAGTACTTC.

The chain employs TRBV7-2 and TRBJ1-2; D is undetermined. Germline V lookup: CDR1 SGHTA, CDR2 FQGNSA. Trimming took 2 bases from V and 6 from J, leaving 19 bases between them. This CDR3 is 16 amino acids long. The CDR3 region has the DNA TGTGCCAGCAGCTTAATCTCGGGCCTCCTGGTAAATGGCTACACCTTC. Translation: CASSLISGLLVNGYTF.

This clone was counted a few times. V and J are TRBV27 and TRBJ2-2; 11 positions agree with TRBD1. This CDR3 region has 18 residues. The ends lost 5 bases at V and 1 base at J; junction bases unmatched: 9. The germline V gene encodes CDR1 MNHEY and CDR2 SMNVEV (reference sequence). The CDR3, as DNA: TGTGCCAGCAGTCCGGGACAGGGGGGACTAGAGAACACCGGGGAGCTGTTTTTT. Protein: CASSPGQGGLENTGELFF.

This clone came up a few times. This chain joins TRBV9 and TRBJ2-2, with TRBD1 identical over 7 bases. Trimming removed 7 bases from V and 2 bases from J; junction bases left unmatched: 2. The germline V gene has CDR1 SGDLS and CDR2 YYNGEE. The CDR3 covers 13 residues. CDR3 sequence: CASLGGNTGELFF. The CDR3 coding sequence is TGTGCCAGCCTAGGGGGCAACACCGGGGAGCTGTTTTTT.

In this sample, this clone turned up a few times. The chain employs TRBV28 and TRBJ2-3; 8 bases match TRBD2. With 7 bases clipped from V and 14 bases from J, the junction kept 11 bases outside the gene matches. Per germline, CDR1 MDHEN and CDR2 SYDVKM. This CDR3 contains 12 residues. The CDR3 region has the DNA TGTGCCAGCACCTCCCAGGGACTAGGCCGGTATTTT. Residues: CASTSQGLGRYF.

This chain uses TRBV6-1 with TRBJ2-2; perhaps TRBD2 as D (6 bases). This CDR3 has 15 residues. CDR1 and CDR2 from the germline V gene are MNHNS and SASEGT. V lost 6 bases and J 8 bases, leaving 19 bases between the germline ends. The CDR3 protein is CASRLSGLQGGELFF. As DNA, the CDR3 is TGTGCCAGCAGACTATCGGGACTCCAGGGTGGGGAGCTGTTTTTT.

This chain links TRBV7-3 with TRBJ2-2; perhaps D is TRBD1 or TRBD2 (6 bases each). The length of the CDR3 is 17 residues. Trimming removed 1 base from V and 0 bases from J, with 12 bases in between. Per germline, CDR1 SGHTA and CDR2 FQGTGA. This CDR3 reads CASSLNGGRSNTGELFF. CDR3 sequence (DNA): TGTGCCAGCAGCTTAAACGGGGGCCGGTCGAACACCGGGGAGCTGTTTTTT.

This chain connects TRBV5-4 to TRBJ2-3, with 9 bases fitting TRBD2. Per the germline V gene, CDR1 is SGHNT and CDR2 is YYREEE (reference sequence). Trimming removed 4 bases from V and 3 bases from J; junction bases left unmatched: 3. This CDR3 contains 14 residues. Here the CDR3 reads CASSLSGRTDTQYF. For the CDR3, the DNA is TGTGCCAGCAGCCTTAGCGGGAGAACAGATACGCAGTATTTT.

This chain connects TRBV18 to TRBJ2-1, with D possibly matching TRBD2 (6 bases). Trimming cost V 1 base and J 0 bases, with 10 bases left between them. The CDR3 has 16 amino acids. The germline gives CDR1 KGHSH, CDR2 LQKENI. CDR3 sequence: CASSPRAGLSYNEQFF. In nucleotides, the CDR3 is TGTGCCAGCTCACCACGGGCGGGACTCTCCTACAATGAGCAGTTCTTC.

The V and J genes are TRBV12-2 and TRBJ2-7; whether TRBD1, the table's D call, matches the DNA was not checked. TRBV12-2 is a known pseudogene. The CDR3 contains 22 residues. CDR3 region: CASRFYFPARIGGDQNNYEQYF. The CDR3 region has the DNA TGTGCAAGTCGCTTTTATTTCCCGGCGAGGATAGGGGGAGACCAGAATAACTACGAGCAGTACTTC.

The chain combines TRBV11-3 with TRBJ2-5, with 9 nucleotides matching TRBD2. The V and J ends lost 3 bases and 2 bases, in that order; junction bases with no gene match: 4. The CDR3 contains 15 residues. CDR1 and CDR2 (germline): SGHNT, YENEEA. CDR3 coding DNA: TGTGCCAGCAGCTTCGGTCTAGCGGGGCAAGAGACCCAGTACTTC. Encoded protein: CASSFGLAGQETQYF.

The chain is built from TRBV10-3 and TRBJ1-1, with no clear D. Per germline, CDR1 ENHRY and CDR2 SYGVKD. Between the trimmed V and J ends, which lost 10 bases and 5 bases, there was a span of 17 bases. The CDR3 loop spans 13 amino acids. Here the CDR3 reads CASPRRVRTEAFF. The CDR3 DNA reads as TGTGCCAGCCCTAGGAGGGTGAGAACTGAAGCTTTCTTT.

CDR3 in DNA: TGCGCCAGCAGCCCGAGGGCAGGTGGAAGCTCTGGAAACACCATATATTTT. It codes for CASSPRAGGSSGNTIYF. The chain carries TRBV5-1 and TRBJ1-3; no firm D call. V lost 4 bases to trimming and J lost 0 bases, with 17 bases between them. Germline assignment: CDR1 SGHRS and CDR2 YFSETQ. The CDR3 contains 17 residues.

This chain links TRBV6-5 with TRBJ2-7, with a weak D call TRBD1 (5 bases). This CDR3 spans 15 amino acids. V lost 0 bases and J lost 0, with 9 bases in between. In germline, CDR1 is MNHEY, CDR2 SVGAGI. The CDR3, as DNA: TGTGCCAGCAGTTACTCTGCAGGGCCCTCCTACGAGCAGTACTTC. Protein: CASSYSAGPSYEQYF.